This TCR beta chain is from a study of blood T cell repertoires in COVID-19. Whole-study context: From the United States, Italy and Spain came samples of acute and convalescent COVID-19. Sample material is recorded as cDNA or gDNA derived from T cells, B-cell-depleted T cells, or PBMCs.

Each recovered donor of Cohort 3 presented with two negative PCRs, clearance, or symptom resolution. This clone has a handful of counts. Authors' analysis steps: Reference gene primers were amplified, and this amplification served to estimate nucleated cell counts. Profiling relied on immunoSEQ multiplex PCR, and the TCRdb table lists in-frame clones only, not all of them. The D gene and trimming were derived from the DNA, and the V and J assignments and clone size from that table. The sample lists roughly 250,000 clones; 70% to 90% were seen once. The CDR3 totals 13 residues. Germline CDR1 and CDR2: SGHTA and FQGNSA. V was trimmed by 8 bases and J by 7 bases, leaving 17 bases between them.

Sequenced sample: PBMCs or T cells enriched from blood (not recorded which). The TCR originated in a woman in her 30s who had recovered from COVID-19. The V gene is TRBV7-2, the J gene TRBJ2-5; possibly TRBD1 for D (6 bases). CDR3 amino acids: CASQVGAGATQYF. For the CDR3, the DNA is TGTGCCAGCCAGGTGGGGGCCGGGGCGACCCAGTACTTC.